Shown below are 7 T cell receptor beta chains from a single sample sequenced in a study of cytomegalovirus exposure and HLA in healthy donors. With 60 Vbeta and 13 Jbeta primers, the PCR was carried out. Produced via immunoSEQ multiplex PCR; TCRdb's table is partial and in-frame only. The table includes approximately 100,000 clones, roughly 70% detected once. Input material: PBMCs. The receptors stem from a male donor in good health and CMV-seronegative.

This clone appeared a single time. The CDR3 bases are TGTGCCAGCAGTTCCCCCAGGGGCCCTAGAGATGAGCAGTTCTTC. This gives the protein CASSSPRGPRDEQFF. This chain uses TRBV6-5 with TRBJ2-1; D is perhaps TRBD1 (6 bases). This CDR3 has 15 residues. Looked up from germline, CDR1 is MNHEY and CDR2 is SVGAGI. The ends were cut back, 4 bases at V and 8 bases at J, with 18 bases in the middle.

The J gene is TRBJ2-7, the V gene TRBV28; D is possibly TRBD1 (5 bases). The CDR3 totals 11 residues. V lost 4 bases to trimming and J lost 12 bases, with 13 bases between them. Germline values: CDR1 MDHEN, CDR2 SYDVKM. CDR3 protein: CASSSSRQLYF. The CDR3 DNA is TGTGCCAGCAGTTCATCCCGACAGCTGTACTTC.

The chain has TRBV27 and TRBJ2-7; D is perhaps TRBD2 (6 bases). From germline, CDR1 is MNHEY and CDR2 SMNVEV (reference sequence). CDR3 length: 14 residues. Trimming shortened V by 2 bases and J by 2 bases, and 10 bases separated the two germline ends. The CDR3 bases are TGTGCCAGCAGTTTAGGGACTTCTACCTACGAGCAGTACTTC. The encoded protein is CASSLGTSTYEQYF.

This clone was counted a few times. The chain employs TRBV19 and TRBJ1-1; 8 bases map to TRBD1. The germline V gene encodes CDR1 LNHDA and CDR2 SQIVND (reference sequence). The V gene end was trimmed by 3 bases and the J gene end by 3 bases; junction bases not matched to a gene: 3. The CDR3 covers 14 residues. The CDR3 DNA is TGTGCCAGTAGTATCGGGACAGGCCACACTGAAGCTTTCTTT. Its translation is CASSIGTGHTEAFF.

The chain uses TRBV7-9 and TRBJ1-1, with D possibly matching TRBD1 (5 bases). The germline gives CDR1 SEHNR, CDR2 FQNEAQ (reference sequence). Trimming cost V 0 bases and J 1 base, with 9 bases left between them. There are 15 residues in the CDR3. The CDR3, as DNA: TGTGCCAGCAGCTTAGCGGGGCGAGGGAACACTGAAGCTTTCTTT. Translation gives CASSLAGRGNTEAFF.

With regard to this clone: Other DNA sequences of this sample code for an identical CDR3. The chain uses TRBV29-1 and TRBJ2-1, with D maybe TRBD1 (6 bases). The CDR3 has 12 amino acids. Deletions cut 6 bases from V and 1 base from J, with 7 bases between. Germline V lookup: CDR1 SQVTM, CDR2 ANQGSEA. CDR3 residues: CSVGASYNEQFF. As DNA, the CDR3 is TGCAGCGTGGGGGCGTCCTACAATGAGCAGTTCTTC.

The V call is TRBV6-1, the J call TRBJ1-2; the D gene is possibly TRBD1 (5 bases). The V gene lost 2 bases and the J gene lost 2 bases, with 6 bases spanning the gap. Germline V gene data show CDR1 as MNHNS and CDR2 as SASEGT. CDR3 size: 13 residues. The CDR3: CASSERQNYGYTF. In DNA, the CDR3 is TGTGCCAGCAGTGAACGACAGAACTATGGCTACACCTTC.